This TCR beta chain stems from a study of cytomegalovirus exposure and HLA in healthy donors. All donors participated as healthy donors of bone marrow. Study results and caveats: The only immune exposure information that was available was CMV serostatus. Reports state that TCR beta sequences accurately predicted most subjects' HLA-A and HLA-B alleles. While the bulk of TCR sequences proved rare, some public TCRs turned up in many donors.

The PCR was carried out with 60 Vbeta primers and 13 Jbeta primers. Clones were read by immunoSEQ multiplex PCR, and TCRdb kept only the in-frame ones, dropping some. The table lists 70,000 or so clones, roughly 71% of them singletons, with 11% in the top ten. About this clone itself: The antigen is not known.

J gave up 2 bases and V 4 bases, and 1 base lay outside the gene matches. Germline values: CDR1 MNHNY, CDR2 SVGAGI (reference sequence). The CDR3 sequence is 13 residues long. The sequence was collected from a woman aged 55-75 years in good health and CMV-seropositive. Material: PBMCs. The chain has TRBV6-6 and TRBJ2-5, with TRBD2 identical over 7 bases. CDR3 sequence reads: CASSWGGQETQYF. The CDR3 DNA follows: TGTGCCAGCAGTTGGGGGGGTCAAGAGACCCAGTACTTC.